This is a list of T cell receptor beta chains from one sample in a study of blood T cell repertoires in COVID-19. Clones were sequenced by immunoSEQ multiplex PCR, and TCRdb holds only the in-frame ones, with some missing. The data contain tens of thousands of clones, 70% to 80% of them singletons. Source material: peripheral blood. Receptors originate from a man aged 55-75 years with active or convalescent COVID-19. Both conserved end residues are part of each CDR3. The order of the fields is CDR3 length, D gene, J gene, V gene, clone size, CDR3 protein, CDR3 DNA. The D gene is left open where the match is weak. For some rows the clone size is stated as once, few or many, or as a class when expanded; others skip it.

>16|-|TRBJ2-1|TRBV4-1|-
CASSQESGFTSNEQFF
TGCGCCAGCAGCCAAGAATCAGGGTTCACCAGCAATGAGCAGTTCTTC
>12|-|TRBJ2-3|TRBV29-1|-
CSVDLGADTQYF
TGCAGCGTTGACCTGGGGGCGGATACGCAGTATTTT
>14|-|TRBJ1-1|TRBV6-5|few
CASSYSGRMGEAFF
TGTGCCAGCAGTTACTCGGGGAGGATGGGTGAAGCTTTCTTT
>13|TRBD1|TRBJ1-1|TRBV29-1|-
CSEGGGWNTEAFF
TGCAGCGAAGGGGGCGGGTGGAACACTGAAGCTTTCTTT
>15|-|TRBJ1-1|TRBV11-2|-
CASSPPRSYNTEAFF
TGTGCCAGCAGCCCTCCGAGAAGTTATAACACTGAAGCTTTCTTT
>15|TRBD1|TRBJ2-3|TRBV7-6|-
CASSSGQGSTDTQYF
TGTGCCAGCAGCTCCGGACAGGGTTCCACAGATACGCAGTATTTT
>13|-|TRBJ1-4|TRBV5-1|-
CASSGGIDEKLFF
TGCGCCAGCAGCGGGGGGATTGACGAAAAACTGTTTTTT
>15|TRBD2|TRBJ2-5|TRBV5-1|few
CASSLNTGGQETQYF
TGCGCCAGCAGCTTGAATACGGGGGGCCAAGAGACCCAGTACTTC
>16|TRBD2|TRBJ2-3|TRBV2|-
CASRHQGLAGEDTQYF
TGTGCCAGCAGACATCAGGGACTAGCGGGGGAAGATACGCAGTATTTT
>15|TRBD1|TRBJ1-2|TRBV6-5|-
CASSYLSGTGRIYTF
TGTGCCAGCAGTTACCTTTCGGGGACAGGGAGGATCTACACCTTC
>13|-|TRBJ1-1|TRBV29-1|-
CSVEDPKEVKAFF
TGCAGCGTTGAAGATCCTAAGGAGGTTAAAGCTTTCTTT
>15|-|TRBJ2-3|TRBV6-4|-
CASSGTGEVTDTQYF
TGTGCCAGCAGTGGAACGGGGGAGGTCACAGATACGCAGTATTTT
>14|-|TRBJ1-1|TRBV6-5|few
CASSYDGTFYEAFF
TGTGCCAGCAGTTACGACGGGACATTTTATGAAGCTTTCTTT
>14|-|TRBJ2-5|TRBV7-3|many
CASSPTGLQETQYF
TGTGCCAGCAGCCCGACTGGACTCCAAGAGACCCAGTACTTC